One TCR beta chain is described in this entry. Antigen: not known. Regarding time point: blood 2 weeks post-SBRT. Treatment in this sample: 15 Gy SBRT to primary tumor, nephrectomy 4 weeks later. Serial blood draws occurred at baseline and 2 and 4 weeks post-SBRT. V lost 1 base and J lost 7, with 8 bases in between. Looked up from germline, CDR1 is PRHDT and CDR2 is FYEKMQ (reference sequence). This CDR3 contains 13 residues. The sample is drawn from a study of radiation and T cells in renal cell carcinoma. Study details: Nephrectomy followed 15 Gy stereotactic body radiation by 4 weeks.

Overall study results and limits: Top tumor clonotypes rose in blood 2 weeks post-radiation, then contracted.

TCRdb keeps only in-frame clones here, not all; method: immunoSEQ multiplex PCR. The table includes 60,000 to 65,000 clones, just over 75% detected once. This sequence originates from a man in his 60s with renal cell carcinoma. J is TRBJ1-5 and V is TRBV13, with D possibly TRBD1 on 5 matching bases. This specimen consisted of blood, obtained from a patient whose treatment included radiotherapy and nephrectomy. The CDR3 sequence is CASSLAGAQPQHF. The CDR3 DNA is TGTGCCAGCAGCTTAGCTGGGGCCCAGCCCCAGCATTTT.